A selection of T cell receptor beta chains follows, all from one sample in a study of CD8 T cells in ankylosing spondylitis. In TCRdb, the 5' RACE reads were re-called with MiXCR into one record per CDR3 protein. The sample has 200,000 or so distinct CDR3 sequences, about 20% seen once. Sequenced material: blood, either unsorted or a sorted T cell fraction (not recorded which). The receptors were sampled from a male donor under 30 with ankylosing spondylitis or in good health (not recorded which). The CDR3 runs from the conserved cysteine through the conserved F or W. A D gene is named only where the DNA matches it firmly. Expanded clones get a size class; other rows say once, few or many, or leave the size out.

D gene: TRBD1
clone size: many
J gene: TRBJ2-3
V gene: TRBV7-9
CDR3 DNA: TGTGCCAGCAGTCGGGACAGGGGCACAGATACGCAGTATTTT
CDR3 protein: CASSRDRGTDTQYF

D gene: NA
clone size: many
J gene: TRBJ2-7
V gene: TRBV27
CDR3 DNA: TGTGCCAGCAGGAGAGGACCTTTCTACGAGCAGTACTTC
CDR3 protein: CASRRGPFYEQYF

D gene: TRBD2
clone size: many
J gene: TRBJ2-5
V gene: TRBV12-3/TRBV12-4
CDR3 DNA: TGTGCCAGCAGTTTAGGTTCCAGCGGGAGGGCCCAAGAGACCCAGTACTTC
CDR3 protein: CASSLGSSGRAQETQYF

D gene: TRBD2
clone size: many
J gene: TRBJ2-1
V gene: TRBV19
CDR3 DNA: TGTGCCAGTAGTATAAGGACTAGCGGGATGGGAAATGAGCAGTTCTTC
CDR3 protein: CASSIRTSGMGNEQFF

D gene: TRBD1
clone size: many
J gene: TRBJ2-3
V gene: TRBV29-1
CDR3 DNA: TGCAGCGTCCAGGGGGTTTTCACAGATACGCAGTATTTT
CDR3 protein: CSVQGVFTDTQYF

D gene: NA
clone size: many
J gene: TRBJ2-3
V gene: TRBV11-2
CDR3 DNA: TGTGCCAGCAGCTCCACTCGGCTCCGAGATACGCAGTATTTT
CDR3 protein: CASSSTRLRDTQYF

D gene: NA
clone size: NA
J gene: TRBJ1-2
V gene: TRBV5-6
CDR3 DNA: TGTGCCAGCAGTCGGAGACAGTATTTCTATGGCTACACCTTC
CDR3 protein: CASSRRQYFYGYTF

D gene: NA
clone size: many
J gene: TRBJ2-7
V gene: TRBV27
CDR3 DNA: TGTGCCAGCAGTTCAAGGCTCGGACTCCGACTTAGCTCCTACGAGCAGTACTTC
CDR3 protein: CASSSRLGLRLSSYEQYF

D gene: TRBD2
clone size: many
J gene: TRBJ2-1
V gene: TRBV5-1
CDR3 DNA: TGCGCCAGCAGCTGGACTAGCGGGAGCATGTATGAGCAGTTCTTC
CDR3 protein: CASSWTSGSMYEQFF

D gene: TRBD1
clone size: many
J gene: TRBJ1-1
V gene: TRBV2
CDR3 DNA: TGTGCCAGCAGCGCGGGACAGATTCACACTGAAGCTTTCTTT
CDR3 protein: CASSAGQIHTEAFF

D gene: TRBD2
clone size: once
J gene: TRBJ2-1
V gene: TRBV7-6
CDR3 DNA: TGTGCCAGCAGGGAGACTAGCGGGATGGACTACAATGAGCAGTTCTTC
CDR3 protein: CASRETSGMDYNEQFF

D gene: TRBD2
clone size: NA
J gene: TRBJ2-2
V gene: TRBV30
CDR3 DNA: TGTGCCTGGAGCGGACTAGCGGGAGTGGCCACCGGGGAGCTGTTTTTT
CDR3 protein: CAWSGLAGVATGELFF

D gene: NA
clone size: many
J gene: TRBJ1-2
V gene: TRBV5-1
CDR3 DNA: TGCGCCAGCAGCTTCAGCAATATTAACTATGGCTACACCTTC
CDR3 protein: CASSFSNINYGYTF

D gene: NA
clone size: NA
J gene: TRBJ2-7
V gene: TRBV15
CDR3 DNA: TGTGCCACCAGCAGAGAAGGGAAAGTTTACGAGCAGTACTTC
CDR3 protein: CATSREGKVYEQYF

D gene: TRBD2
clone size: many
J gene: TRBJ2-1
V gene: TRBV11-3
CDR3 DNA: TGTGCCAGCAGCTCGTCGGGACTAGCGGGAGTTGTTGAGCAGTTCTTC
CDR3 protein: CASSSSGLAGVVEQFF

D gene: TRBD2
clone size: many
J gene: TRBJ2-5
V gene: TRBV28
CDR3 DNA: TGTGCCAGCAGCCGACCAAGCGGGAGGAAATACGGTCGCATCGAGGGAGAGACCCAGTACTTC
CDR3 protein: CASSRPSGRKYGRIEGETQYF

D gene: NA
clone size: NA
J gene: TRBJ2-1
V gene: TRBV11-2
CDR3 DNA: TGTGCCAGCAGCTTAGTAGCGCGACTACCGAACAATGAGCAGTTCTTC
CDR3 protein: CASSLVARLPNNEQFF

D gene: TRBD2
clone size: many
J gene: TRBJ2-3
V gene: TRBV4-3
CDR3 DNA: TGCGCCAGCAGCCCTCAAACTAGCGGGCCAGTGGGGTGGACAGATACGCAGTATTTT
CDR3 protein: CASSPQTSGPVGWTDTQYF

D gene: NA
clone size: few
J gene: TRBJ1-2
V gene: TRBV15
CDR3 DNA: TGTGCCACCAGCAGGGCGGATATTTATGGCTACACCTTC
CDR3 protein: CATSRADIYGYTF

D gene: NA
clone size: few
J gene: TRBJ1-5
V gene: TRBV20-1
CDR3 DNA: TGCAGTGCTAGTCTCGGAGGGTCAGGGCGCAATCAGCCCCAGCATTTT
CDR3 protein: CSASLGGSGRNQPQHF

D gene: NA
clone size: many
J gene: TRBJ2-5
V gene: TRBV2
CDR3 DNA: TGTGCCAGTACCCTCTCGGGAGAGACCCAGTACTTC
CDR3 protein: CASTLSGETQYF

D gene: TRBD1
clone size: many
J gene: TRBJ2-7
V gene: TRBV12-3/TRBV12-4
CDR3 DNA: TGTGCCACCCAGCCCGGGACAGGGGCCTACGAGCAGTACTTC
CDR3 protein: CATQPGTGAYEQYF

D gene: NA
clone size: many
J gene: TRBJ2-5
V gene: TRBV9
CDR3 DNA: TGTGCCAGCAGCCAACCGGGAGAAGGCGAGACCCAGTACTTC
CDR3 protein: CASSQPGEGETQYF

D gene: NA
clone size: many
J gene: TRBJ1-2
V gene: TRBV7-2
CDR3 DNA: TGTGCCAGCAGCCCCTGGGGGGTGGATGGCTACACCTTC
CDR3 protein: CASSPWGVDGYTF

D gene: NA
clone size: few
J gene: TRBJ2-7
V gene: TRBV18
CDR3 DNA: TGTGCCAGCTCACAAGCCGGGACGGCCTTGACCGCCTACGAGCAGTACTTC
CDR3 protein: CASSQAGTALTAYEQYF